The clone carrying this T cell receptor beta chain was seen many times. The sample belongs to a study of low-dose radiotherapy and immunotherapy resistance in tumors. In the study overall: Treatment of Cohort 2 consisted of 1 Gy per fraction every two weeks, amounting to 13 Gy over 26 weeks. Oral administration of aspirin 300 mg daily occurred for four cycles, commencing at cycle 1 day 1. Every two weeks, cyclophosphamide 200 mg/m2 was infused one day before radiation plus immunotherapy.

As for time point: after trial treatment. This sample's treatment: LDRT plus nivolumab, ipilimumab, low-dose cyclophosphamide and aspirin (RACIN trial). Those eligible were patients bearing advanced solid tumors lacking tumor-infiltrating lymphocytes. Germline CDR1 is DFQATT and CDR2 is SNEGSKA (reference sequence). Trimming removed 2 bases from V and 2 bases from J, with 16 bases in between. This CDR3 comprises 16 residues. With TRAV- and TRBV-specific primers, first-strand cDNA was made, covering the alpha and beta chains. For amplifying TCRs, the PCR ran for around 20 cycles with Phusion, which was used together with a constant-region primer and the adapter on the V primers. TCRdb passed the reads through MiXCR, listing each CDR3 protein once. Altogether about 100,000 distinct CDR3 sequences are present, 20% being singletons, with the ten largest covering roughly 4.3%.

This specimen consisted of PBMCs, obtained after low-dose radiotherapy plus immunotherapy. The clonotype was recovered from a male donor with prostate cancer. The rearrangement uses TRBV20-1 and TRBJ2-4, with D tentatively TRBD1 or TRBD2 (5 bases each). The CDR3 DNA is TGCAGTGCTAGAAGGGGCAGGGACGTCTCCAAAAACATTCAGTACTTC. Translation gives CSARRGRDVSKNIQYF.